The 12 T cell receptor beta chains below all came from one sample that was sequenced in a study of T cell responses to AZD1222 COVID-19 vaccine. Sequencing used immunoSEQ multiplex PCR; TCRdb keeps in-frame clones, though not all of them. Among approximately 150,000 clones listed, 80% to 95% were seen once. The sequencing used peripheral blood, collected on day 0 of AZD1222 vaccination. Source of these receptors: an adult in good health.

The genes are TRBV19 and TRBJ2-3, with a weak D call TRBD1 (5 bases). The V gene's germline CDR1 is LNHDA and CDR2 SQIVND (reference sequence). V dropped 2 bases and J dropped 6 bases, with 15 bases sitting between them. The CDR3 runs 15 residues. CDR3 region: CASSISLGPRDTQYF. The CDR3 DNA reads TGTGCCAGTAGTATATCCCTGGGGCCTCGGGATACGCAGTATTTT.

This chain joins TRBV7-8 and TRBJ2-7; possibly TRBD2 for D (6 bases). Trimming left V 7 bases short and J 3 bases short, with 25 bases between. Germline values: CDR1 SGHVS, CDR2 FQNEAQ. This CDR3 has 17 residues. The CDR3 nucleotides are TGTGCCAGCACCAAGGCGGTTATTGGGGAGGCGGGCTACGAGCAGTACTTC. Its protein is CASTKAVIGEAGYEQYF.

This chain uses TRBV7-2 with TRBJ1-3; a possible D gene is TRBD1 (6 bases). CDR1 is SGHTA, CDR2 FQGNSA, per germline. Trimming cost V 5 bases and J 4 bases, with 9 bases left between them. CDR3 size: 13 residues. CDR3 sequence: CASSDGQGNTIYF. The CDR3 nucleotides are TGTGCCAGCAGCGATGGACAGGGAAACACCATATATTTT.

V usage is TRBV28 and J usage is TRBJ1-2; 7 bases are shared with TRBD1. Looked up from germline, CDR1 is MDHEN and CDR2 is SYDVKM. The CDR3 consists of 14 residues. J gave up 1 base and V 6 bases, and 5 bases lay outside the gene matches. The CDR3 region has the DNA TGTGCCAGCAGCCCCGACAGGGATAACTATGGCTACACCTTC. Amino acids: CASSPDRDNYGYTF.

This clone has a single count. V usage is TRBV7-2 and J usage is TRBJ1-1, with no clear D. Germline-derived CDR1 and CDR2 are SGHTA and FQGNSA. The CDR3 consists of 14 residues. The germline V and J ends were trimmed by 2 bases and 5 bases, with 12 bases remaining between them. CDR3 in DNA: TGTGCCAGCAGCTTATACGGCGGGCGGACTGAAGCTTTCTTT. Translated: CASSLYGGRTEAFF.

The rearrangement links TRBV11-2 to TRBJ1-1; tentatively, D is TRBD1 (6 bases). Germline CDR1 SGHAT, CDR2 FQNNGV. This CDR3 region has 13 residues. V was cut by 5 bases and J by 1 base, with 8 bases left in between. The CDR3 DNA follows: TGTGCCAGCAGCGCGGGACAGAACACTGAAGCTTTCTTT. This sequence encodes CASSAGQNTEAFF.

The chain employs TRBV4-1 and TRBJ2-1; TRBD2 aligns across 7 bases. The germline V gene encodes CDR1 MGHRA and CDR2 YSYEKL. This CDR3 contains 17 residues. The ends lost 4 bases at V and 1 base at J; junction bases unmatched: 10. DNA of the CDR3: TGCGCCAGCAGCCGCATCAGGGCTAGCGGTTCCTACAATGAGCAGTTCTTC. Translation gives CASSRIRASGSYNEQFF.

The chain recombines TRBV15 with TRBJ1-2, with D unresolved. Trimming stripped 0 bases from V and 4 bases from J, with 6 bases between. The CDR3 is made up of 13 amino acids. CDR1 LNHNV and CDR2 YYDKDF come from the germline V gene (reference sequence). Here the CDR3 reads CATSRDPVYGYTF. CDR3 DNA: TGTGCCACCAGCAGAGACCCAGTCTATGGCTACACCTTC.

The chain uses TRBV27 and TRBJ1-6, with TRBD1 identical over 11 bases. The V gene end was trimmed by 2 bases and the J gene end by 9 bases; junction bases not matched to a gene: 12. The CDR3 is 18 residues long. CDR1 is MNHEY and CDR2 is SMNVEV in the germline V gene (reference sequence). The CDR3 DNA reads TGTGCCAGCAGTTTAAGGACAGGGGGCGCCGGCGTGAGTTCACCCCTCCACTTT. Amino acids: CASSLRTGGAGVSSPLHF.

This chain joins TRBV28 and TRBJ2-1; 7 bases align to TRBD1. Germline V lookup: CDR1 MDHEN, CDR2 SYDVKM. The CDR3 length is 16 residues. V was clipped by 3 bases and J by 4 bases; unmatched bases: 9. The CDR3 DNA is TGTGCCAGCAGTTTCGTCGACAGGGATGGTTACAATGAGCAGTTCTTC. Its protein is CASSFVDRDGYNEQFF. The whole variable domain, remainder taken from reference TRBV28 and TRBJ2-1, is DVKVTQSSRYLVKRTGEKVFLECVQDMDHENMFWYRQDPGLGLRLIYFSYDVKMKEKGDIPEGYSVSREKKERFSLILESASTNQTSMYLCASSFVDRDGYNEQFFGPGTRLTVL.

J is TRBJ2-1 and V is TRBV11-3; 9 bases are a match to TRBD2. Germline V CDR1 and CDR2: SGHNT, YENEEA. V was pared by 0 bases and J by 5 bases, with 8 bases of the junction left unmatched. CDR3 length: 17 residues. The CDR3 DNA follows: TGTGCCAGCAGCTTAGATTCGACTAGCGGAGCTAACAATGAGCAGTTCTTC. This codes for CASSLDSTSGANNEQFF.

This rearrangement joins TRBV6-5 to TRBJ1-3, with D unresolved. Germline assignment: CDR1 MNHEY and CDR2 SVGAGI. V lost 5 bases, J lost 0 bases, and 11 bases lay in between. The CDR3 sequence is 15 residues long. The CDR3 DNA reads TGTGCCAGCAGTCCGACGGCCTTCTCTGGAAACACCATATATTTT. It yields the protein CASSPTAFSGNTIYF.